This TCR beta chain was retrieved from a study of T cell responses to AZD1222 COVID-19 vaccine. Between the trimmed V and J ends, which lost 0 bases and 3 bases, there was a span of 7 bases. The CDR3 has 15 amino acids. Looked up from germline, CDR1 is SGHRS and CDR2 is YFSETQ. Whole-study findings and limits: Clonal diversity was possibly underestimated, and white British individuals and females predominated among donors. Two doses of AZD1222 preceded a rise in Spike-specific TCR breadth and depth.

Using immunoSEQ multiplex PCR, the repertoire was profiled, and TCRdb retains in-frame clones only, with some absent. This sample has 180,000 or so clones, with around 89% found just once. About this clone: The antigen is unknown.

The chain carries TRBV5-1 and TRBJ1-6; no firm D call. This TCR derives from an adult who received the AZD1222 COVID-19 vaccine. Specimen: peripheral blood, collected 28 days after the second AZD1222 dose. The DNA of the CDR3 is TGCGCCAGCAGCTTGGACCAGATCTATAATTCACCCCTCCACTTT. Protein product: CASSLDQIYNSPLHF.